Below are 30 T cell receptor beta chains sequenced from a single sample in a study of cytomegalovirus exposure and HLA in healthy donors. Clones were read by immunoSEQ multiplex PCR, and TCRdb kept only the in-frame ones, dropping some. Of 100,000 to 150,000 clones listed, 80% to 90% are singletons. Sequencing used PBMCs. The receptors were gathered from a woman aged 18-29 years in good health and CMV-seronegative.

V is TRBV7-2 and J is TRBJ2-2; perhaps TRBD2 as D (6 bases). CDR3 size: 15 residues. Trimming took off 2 bases at V and 1 base at J, with 8 bases between the two ends. Germline V gives CDR1 SGHTA, CDR2 FQGNSA. This CDR3 reads CASSLQGLNTGELFF. The CDR3 DNA follows: TGTGCCAGCAGCTTACAGGGACTGAACACCGGGGAGCTGTTTTTT.

The CDR3 sequence is CASSSTSGWETQYF. The CDR3 region has the DNA TGTGCCAGCAGCTCAACGTCAGGGTGGGAGACCCAGTACTTC. This rearrangement joins TRBV7-7 to TRBJ2-5, with TRBD1 as a possible D gene (5 bases). V was shortened by 4 bases and J by 5 bases, with 14 bases between the two germline ends. The CDR3 is 14 amino acids. Germline V gene sequence: CDR1 SSHAT, CDR2 FNYEAQ (reference sequence).

This clone has only a few counts. The chain has TRBV7-8 and TRBJ1-5; D gene unclear. CDR3 size: 17 residues. Germline V gives CDR1 SGHVS, CDR2 FQNEAQ. V gave up 0 bases and J gave up 1 base, with 13 bases separating them. The CDR3 DNA reads TGTGCCAGCAGCTTAGCACCAGGAGGAGGAAGCAATCAGCCCCAGCATTTT. It translates to CASSLAPGGGSNQPQHF.

The chain has TRBV7-2 and TRBJ1-5; TRBD1 is a possible D gene (5 bases). The CDR3 length is 13 residues. V lost 6 bases and J lost 5, with 11 bases in between. The germline gives CDR1 SGHTA, CDR2 FQGNSA. CDR3 region: CASSGQFYQPQHF. The CDR3 region has the DNA TGTGCCAGCAGTGGACAATTCTATCAGCCCCAGCATTTT. The complete variable domain, with remaining parts taken from reference TRBV7-2 and TRBJ1-5, reads GAGVSQSPSNKVTEKGKDVELRCDPISGHTALYWYRQSLGQGLEFLIYFQGNSAPDKSGLPSDRFSAERTGGSVSTLTIQRTQQEDSAVYLCASSGQFYQPQHFGDGTRLSIL.

The rearrangement joins TRBV5-1 to TRBJ2-4; a possible D gene is TRBD1 (5 bases). The CDR3 runs to 16 residues. Germline V gives CDR1 SGHRS, CDR2 YFSETQ. V was shortened by 0 bases and J by 2 bases, with 12 bases between the two germline ends. Here the CDR3 DNA reads TGCGCCAGCAGCTTGGAGGGGCTGGACACCAAAAACATTCAGTACTTC. It translates to CASSLEGLDTKNIQYF.

This clone was counted only a few times. This sequence joins TRBV27 and TRBJ1-5; 10 nucleotides agree with TRBD1. The CDR3 has 15 amino acids. CDR1 is MNHEY and CDR2 is SMNVEV in the germline V gene (reference sequence). The V gene end was trimmed by 5 bases and the J gene end by 7 bases; junction bases not matched to a gene: 8. The CDR3 protein is CASSPRQGALQPQHF. CDR3 nucleotide sequence: TGTGCCAGCAGTCCCCGACAGGGGGCCTTGCAGCCCCAGCATTTT.

This clone came up once. The chain uses TRBV7-9 and TRBJ1-5; 8 positions match TRBD1. The CDR3 has 14 amino acids. With 4 bases clipped from V and 6 bases from J, the junction kept 5 bases outside the gene matches. The germline gives CDR1 SEHNR, CDR2 FQNEAQ (reference sequence). CDR3 loop: CASSSDRVGQPQHF. In DNA, the CDR3 is TGTGCCAGCAGCTCGGACAGGGTGGGTCAGCCCCAGCATTTT.

This clone was observed a few times. The genes are TRBV28 and TRBJ2-5; TRBD2 matches at 8 bases. Losses at the gene ends were 1 base for V and 5 bases for J; bases not matched to a gene: 15. The V gene's germline CDR1 is MDHEN and CDR2 SYDVKM. This CDR3 contains 18 residues. Here the CDR3 reads CASSLSIMSGASGETQYF. The CDR3 DNA follows: TGTGCCAGCAGTTTATCCATTATGTCTGGGGCTAGCGGGGAGACCCAGTACTTC.

The rearrangement joins TRBV11-2 to TRBJ2-7; 7 nucleotides match TRBD2. V lost 6 bases and J lost 1; bases outside the gene matches: 3. The V gene's germline CDR1 is SGHAT and CDR2 FQNNGV. The CDR3 has 13 amino acids. The CDR3 is CASRLADSYEQYF. The CDR3 DNA reads TGTGCCAGCAGGCTAGCGGATTCCTACGAGCAGTACTTC.

V usage is TRBV29-1 and J usage is TRBJ2-1; TRBD2 matches 9 bases. Germline loops: CDR1 SQVTM, CDR2 ANQGSEA. The CDR3 is made up of 17 amino acids. V was pared by 3 bases and J by 7 bases, with 16 bases of the junction left unmatched. CDR3 in DNA: TGCAGCGTTGAGGGGGTCCAAGGGCGGGAGGGCCGGAATGAGCAGTTCTTC. Its translation: CSVEGVQGREGRNEQFF.

The chain employs TRBV28 and TRBJ1-1; D is uncertain. Trimming took 4 bases from V and 8 from J, leaving 11 bases between them. This CDR3 region has 12 residues. CDR1 and CDR2 (germline): MDHEN, SYDVKM. CDR3 amino acids: CASSSEMREAFF. The DNA of the CDR3 is TGTGCCAGCAGTTCCGAAATGAGGGAAGCTTTCTTT.

The rearrangement links TRBV4-1 to TRBJ2-3; D gene unclear. The CDR3 is made up of 12 amino acids. V shed 4 bases and J shed 6 bases, with 8 bases lying between them. Germline V gives CDR1 MGHRA, CDR2 YSYEKL. This CDR3 is CASSLNGDTQYF. CDR3 nucleotide sequence: TGCGCCAGCAGCCTAAACGGGGATACGCAGTATTTT.

The chain carries TRBV9 and TRBJ2-2; possibly TRBD1 for D (6 bases). CDR3 length: 14 residues. Germline CDR1 and CDR2: SGDLS and YYNGEE. V lost 6 bases and J lost 1, with 10 bases in between. CDR3 bases: TGTGCCAGCAAAGGACAGAGGAACACCGGGGAGCTGTTTTTT. Protein: CASKGQRNTGELFF. The full variable domain, with the rest looked up from reference TRBV9 and TRBJ2-2, is DSGVTQTPKHLITATGQRVTLRCSPRSGDLSVYWYQQSLDQGLQFLIQYYNGEERAKGNILERFSAQQFPDLHSELNLSSLELGDSALYFCASKGQRNTGELFFGEGSRLTVL.

The rearrangement joins TRBV28 to TRBJ2-7; 11 bases agree with TRBD1. The CDR3 contains 16 residues. CDR1 and CDR2 (germline): MDHEN, SYDVKM. V dropped 3 bases and J dropped 6; count of bases not matched to a gene: 10. As DNA, the CDR3 is TGTGCCAGCAGTTTCGTAGTGAGGACAGGGGGCCTCGAGCAGTACTTC. Protein sequence: CASSFVVRTGGLEQYF.

Only one count was recorded for this clone. The rearrangement links TRBV6-6 to TRBJ2-7, with D possibly TRBD1 on 6 matching bases. Germline CDR1 and CDR2: MNHNY and SVGAGI (reference sequence). This CDR3 contains 15 residues. The V gene lost 0 bases and the J gene lost 4 bases, with 13 bases spanning the gap. CDR3 sequence: CASSYSQGRGYEQYV. CDR3 sequence (DNA): TGTGCCAGCAGTTACTCACAGGGAAGGGGTTACGAGCAGTACGTC.

J is TRBJ2-7 and V is TRBV7-6; D is possibly TRBD1 (6 bases). CDR3 length: 14 amino acids. The germline V gene encodes CDR1 SGHVS and CDR2 FNYEAQ. Trimming cost V 5 bases and J 5 bases, with 16 bases left between them. The CDR3 spells CASSPRAGVNEQYF. In DNA form, the CDR3 reads TGTGCCAGCAGCCCTCGGGCAGGGGTGAACGAGCAGTACTTC.

CDR3: CASSVDRGSYGYTF. CDR3 coding DNA: TGCGCCAGCAGTGTGGACAGGGGTAGCTATGGCTACACCTTC. The gene calls are TRBV10-2 and TRBJ1-2; 9 bases agree with TRBD1. The germline V gene encodes CDR1 WSHSY and CDR2 SAAADI. J was trimmed by 4 bases and V by 4 bases; bases with no gene match: 4. The CDR3 runs 14 residues.

The sample holds a few counts of this clone. The chain is built from TRBV10-1 and TRBJ2-3; possible D gene TRBD2, 6 bases. Germline values: CDR1 WNHNN, CDR2 SYGVQD (reference sequence). This CDR3 spans 13 amino acids. Trimming cost V 2 bases and J 4 bases, with 7 bases left between them. The CDR3 spells CASSEGTSDTQYF. CDR3 DNA sequence: TGCGCCAGCAGTGAGGGGACTTCAGATACGCAGTATTTT.

The rearrangement links TRBV16 to TRBJ2-6; 10 bases are a match to TRBD2. CDR1 is KGHSY, CDR2 FQNENV, per germline. The V gene end was trimmed by 2 bases and the J gene end by 0 bases; junction bases not matched to a gene: 4. This CDR3 is built from 18 residues. The CDR3 spells CASSQNLAGDSGANVLTF. The CDR3 DNA reads TGTGCCAGCAGCCAAAACCTAGCGGGGGACTCTGGGGCCAACGTCCTGACTTTC.

The sample holds one count of this clone. The CDR3: CASSLEESTDTQYF. The CDR3 DNA follows: TGTGCCAGCAGTTTGGAGGAAAGCACAGATACGCAGTATTTT. V is TRBV28 and J is TRBJ2-3; possible D gene TRBD2, 5 bases. The CDR3 has 14 amino acids. Germline V gene data show CDR1 as MDHEN and CDR2 as SYDVKM. V shed 3 bases and J shed 0 bases, with 7 bases lying between them.

The J gene is TRBJ1-6, the V gene TRBV6-5, with TRBD1 as a possible D gene (5 bases). The CDR3 runs to 14 residues. The ends were cut back, 5 bases at V and 7 bases at J, with 12 bases in the middle. The germline V gene encodes CDR1 MNHEY and CDR2 SVGAGI. The CDR3 DNA sequence: TGTGCCAGCAGTGTGCAGGGAGGCAATTCACCCCTCCACTTT. Translation gives CASSVQGGNSPLHF.

The chain links TRBV7-8 to TRBJ2-7; 9 bases align to TRBD2. After removal of 1 base from V and 2 bases from J, the junction contained 6 bases not matched to a gene. The CDR3 totals 16 residues. The germline V gene encodes CDR1 SGHVS and CDR2 FQNEAQ. In DNA, the CDR3 is TGTGCCAGCAGCTTAGGACTAGCGGCCCCAGCCTACGAGCAGTACGTC. This sequence encodes CASSLGLAAPAYEQYV.

The rearrangement joins TRBV19 to TRBJ2-2; D is undetermined. The CDR3 contains 12 residues. The ends were cut back, 3 bases at V and 5 bases at J, with 4 bases in the middle. The germline gives CDR1 LNHDA, CDR2 SQIVND (reference sequence). The CDR3 spells CASSIYTGELFF. The DNA of the CDR3 is TGTGCCAGTAGTATTTATACCGGGGAGCTGTTTTTT.

The chain joins TRBV5-6 to TRBJ1-2, with D maybe TRBD1 (6 bases). The CDR3 is 14 residues long. Germline V gene lookup returns CDR1 SGHDT and CDR2 YYEEEE. Trimming removed 4 bases at V and 4 bases at J, with 14 bases between. The CDR3 DNA sequence: TGTGCCAGCAGCATCGGACAGAACCCCTATGGCTACACCTTC. This encodes CASSIGQNPYGYTF.

The J gene is TRBJ2-6, the V gene TRBV28; 8 positions agree with TRBD1. The V segment lost 7 bases and the J segment 4 bases; nucleotides outside the gene matches: 12. This CDR3 is built from 17 residues. Germline V gene lookup returns CDR1 MDHEN and CDR2 SYDVKM. CDR3 loop: CASIGWTGISGANVLTF. CDR3 DNA sequence: TGTGCCAGCATCGGTTGGACAGGGATCTCCGGGGCCAACGTCCTGACTTTC.

The chain uses TRBV9 and TRBJ2-5, with D maybe TRBD2 (5 bases). Trimming removed 3 bases from V and 1 base from J, with 16 bases in between. This CDR3 contains 16 residues. Germline CDR1 reads SGDLS; CDR2 reads YYNGEE. The CDR3 loop reads CASSDGFSEIQETQYF. CDR3 DNA sequence: TGTGCCAGCAGCGATGGATTTAGCGAGATCCAAGAGACCCAGTACTTC.

The chain recombines TRBV29-1 with TRBJ2-1; maybe TRBD1 (6 bases). The CDR3 runs 13 residues. The germline V and J ends were trimmed by 1 base and 6 bases, with 10 bases remaining between them. Germline-derived CDR1 and CDR2 are SQVTM and ANQGSEA. This CDR3 is CSVEAEGGNEQFF. The CDR3 bases are TGCAGCGTTGAAGCTGAAGGGGGCAATGAGCAGTTCTTC.

V gene TRBV7-9 combines with J gene TRBJ2-3, with 11 bases lining up with TRBD2. CDR1 and CDR2 (germline): SEHNR, FQNEAQ (reference sequence). V was pared by 10 bases and J by 6 bases, with 9 bases of the junction left unmatched. The CDR3 runs 14 residues. The CDR3 DNA is TGTGCCACCCCTCTAGCGGGGGGCCTCGATACGCAGTATTTT. Translating gives CATPLAGGLDTQYF.

In its sample, this clone was seen once. The rearrangement uses TRBV11-2 and TRBJ2-7, with D tentatively TRBD2 (6 bases). The CDR3 runs to 14 residues. The germline V gene has CDR1 SGHAT and CDR2 FQNNGV. V was trimmed by 4 bases and J by 1 base, leaving 11 bases between them. CDR3 loop: CASSYAEGSYEQYV. CDR3 nucleotides: TGTGCCAGCAGCTACGCGGAGGGTTCCTACGAGCAGTACGTC.

This clone was counted between two and nine times. The rearrangement links TRBV4-2 to TRBJ2-7, with D possibly matching TRBD2 (6 bases). Germline V gene sequence: CDR1 LGHNA, CDR2 YNFKEQ. Trimming removed 1 base at V and 0 bases at J, with 16 bases between. This CDR3 region has 17 residues. The CDR3 DNA reads as TGTGCCAGCAGCCAAGTCGGGACCGGCGGGGCCTCCTACGAGCAGTACTTC. Translated, it gives CASSQVGTGGASYEQYF.